This entry features one T cell receptor beta chain sequence. There is no known antigen for this receptor. It has no much larger one-base neighbor in the sample; base qualities were not kept. The germline V gene (reference sequence) yields LNHDA for CDR1 and SQIVND for CDR2. There are 15 amino acids in the CDR3, from cysteine to phenylalanine inclusive. Only the CDR3 part of the read is kept: 45 bases, read in frame from the first base. Unmatched junction bases come to 7, with V trimmed by 3 bases and J by 3 bases. This sample was taken from a study of T cell responses to AZD1222 COVID-19 vaccine (dated by TCRdb to the early 2020s). With respect to the entire study: AZD1222 recipients whose second dose came at about 4 weeks and those whose second dose came at about 12 weeks were combined into one group, since spike-specific TCR depth and breadth did not differ between the two schedules. TCR sequencing covered some 240 trial participants: about 210 given two doses of AZD1222 and approximately 25 given two doses of MenACWY control vaccine. Trial participants were enrolled by age into 18-55, 56-69 and 70-plus year subgroups, with around 150, 28 and 57 TCR-sequenced participants respectively. The study at large found these results: Spike-specific TCR breadth and depth rose significantly after two AZD1222 doses compared with day 0 and with MenACWY recipients. The 56-69-year group was small, and its depth increase did not reach significance, likely because of low power. Nearly half of unique spike-specific TCRs reportedly recognized epitopes outside regions mutated in the B.1.351 and B.1.1.7 variants. Participants were mostly white British and included more females than males, and it was suggested by the authors that clonal diversity may have been underestimated. No day 14 peak-response samples were available, so repertoires were characterized only after the peak T cell response. CD4 TCRs associated with the vaccine covered the entire spike protein, and the dominant responses were in regions 160-218 and 743-854. Conclusions about previously exposed vaccinees were limited because only six or seven AZD1222 recipients were SARS-CoV-2 seropositive at baseline.

The intended sense of this specimen's time point label: baseline before first vaccination. The vaccinee samples were drawn from two UK trials, COV001 and COV002, one of which was a single-blind randomized controlled phase 2/3 trial testing AZD1222 (ChAdOx1 nCoV-19) in healthy adults. For TCRbeta chain sequencing, PBMC samples were collected from trial participants at day 0 and at day 28 after the second dose. The CDR3 regions of human TCRbeta chains were analyzed by immunosequencing. The paper's data handling went like this. TCRs in the repertoires were matched against a reference library of SARS-CoV-2-specific TCRs that had been generated with the MIRA antigen-specificity platform. Breadth was defined as the fraction of unique TCRs that were SARS-CoV-2-associated. Depth was defined as the fraction of total T cells that were SARS-CoV-2-associated. Each spike-specific TCR was assigned to its reactive spike region and to a CD4 or CD8 class using the MIRA data. Log10-transformed breadth and depth values were compared by one-way ANOVA with Sidak's multiple comparisons tests. Here the immuneACCESS table is served through TCRdb, limited to in-frame sequences with V and J called. Missing clones are a known gap in these copies; in checked studies unresolved V genes cover under half, and the rest lacks a known reason. The D gene and trimming were derived from the DNA, and the V and J assignments and clone size from that table. The sample profile shows about 140,000 clones; around nine tenths of them were found once. Clones ranked in the top ten supply about 4.8% of the sample.

The TCR originated in an adult in good health. Recombination linked TRBV19 to TRBJ2-7, with 8 central nucleotides matching TRBD1. Source: peripheral blood, taken on day 0 of AZD1222 vaccination. The sequence in DNA is TGTGCCAGTAGTATTGACAGGGGAGATGTCTACGAGCAGTACTTC. This encodes CASSIDRGDVYEQYF. Beyond the CDR3, the reference TRBV19 and TRBJ2-7 genes provide the residues; the full variable domain reads: DGGITQSPKYLFRKEGQNVTLSCEQNLNHDAMYWYRQDPGQGLRLIYYSQIVNDFQKGDIAEGYSVSREKKESFPLTVTSAQKNPTAFYLCASSIDRGDVYEQYFGPGTRLTVT.